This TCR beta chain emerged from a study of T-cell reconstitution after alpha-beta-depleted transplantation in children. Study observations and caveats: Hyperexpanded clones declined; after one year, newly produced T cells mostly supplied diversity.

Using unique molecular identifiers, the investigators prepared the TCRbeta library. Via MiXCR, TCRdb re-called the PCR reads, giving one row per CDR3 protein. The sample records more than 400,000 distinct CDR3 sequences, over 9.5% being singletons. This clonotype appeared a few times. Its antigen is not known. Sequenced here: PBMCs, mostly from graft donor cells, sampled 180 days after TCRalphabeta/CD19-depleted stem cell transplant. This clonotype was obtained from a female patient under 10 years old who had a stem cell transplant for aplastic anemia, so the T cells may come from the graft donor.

As DNA, the CDR3 is TGTGCCAGCAGTTACTTCCGGGAGAATTCACCCCTCCACTTT. This sequence encodes CASSYFRENSPLHF. This chain uses TRBV6-5 with TRBJ1-6; D remains unclear. Germline V gene lookup returns CDR1 MNHEY and CDR2 SVGAGI. Trimming pared 1 base from V and 7 bases from J, leaving 8 bases between. This CDR3 has 14 residues.